The entry that follows covers one TCR beta chain sequence. Its antigen is currently unknown. This sample was taken from a study of tumor-infiltrating lymphocytes in primary liver carcinoma. The study, taken as a whole, reports: It was observed that only about 8-25% of the top clones appeared in every one of the five tumor regions. Relative to blood, tumors carried a significantly larger fraction of the repertoire in their top 250 clones (p = 0.039).

The CDR3 is 17 residues long. Trimming removed 0 bases from V and 4 bases from J; junction bases left unmatched: 7. The germline gives CDR1 GTSNPN, CDR2 SVGIG (reference sequence). TCR beta cDNA was prepared out of 450 to 500 ng total RNA by means of a constant-region primer. Three rounds of nested multiplex PCR with slightly modified ARM-PCR produced TCR beta libraries. In the first two PCR rounds, TRBV1-TRBV30 forward primers were paired with a C-beta reverse primer, and each round lasted approximately 10 cycles. TCRdb called the multiplex PCR reads again in MiXCR, with one record for every CDR3 protein. The table records 95,000 to 150,000 distinct CDR3 sequences, around 60% of them present only once. Starting material for RNA and DNA co-extraction consisted of roughly 20-34 mg of unsorted bulk tissue. Every tumor sample held more than 85% viable tumor cells.

The chain combines TRBV30 with TRBJ2-2, with 11 bases that match TRBD1. This receptor was identified in a woman aged 55-70 years with primary liver carcinoma and hepatitis B virus infection. The material sequenced was liver tumor tissue from sampling region 3. Subset in this sample: tumor region T3, left-lateral pole. CDR3 DNA: TGTGCCTGGAGTGTACCCCTGGGACAGGGGGGCACCGGGGAGCTGTTTTTT. Amino acid sequence: CAWSVPLGQGGTGELFF.